What follows describes a single TCR beta chain. The data belong to a study of T cell clones after liver transplantation. Sequencing used immunoSEQ multiplex PCR; TCRdb keeps in-frame clones, though not all of them. Among fewer than 110,000 clones listed, around 80% were seen once. Sorting of unstimulated PBMCs yielded separate CD3+CD4+ and CD3+CD8+ fractions. V gave up 2 bases and J gave up 1 base, with 13 bases separating them. The germline V gene encodes CDR1 SGHNT and CDR2 YYREEE (reference sequence). The CDR3 has 17 amino acids. The origin of this receptor is a human patient who received a liver transplant. Some T cells may be transferred from the graft donor. The chain carries TRBV5-4 and TRBJ2-6, with D tentatively TRBD1 or TRBD2 (5 bases each). Sequenced here: CD4+ T cells from blood, sampled around 44 months after liver transplant. The CDR3 DNA sequence: TGTGCCAGCAGCTTAGACGGGGCTAGTTCTGGGGCCAACGTCCTGACTTTC. As protein: CASSLDGASSGANVLTF.